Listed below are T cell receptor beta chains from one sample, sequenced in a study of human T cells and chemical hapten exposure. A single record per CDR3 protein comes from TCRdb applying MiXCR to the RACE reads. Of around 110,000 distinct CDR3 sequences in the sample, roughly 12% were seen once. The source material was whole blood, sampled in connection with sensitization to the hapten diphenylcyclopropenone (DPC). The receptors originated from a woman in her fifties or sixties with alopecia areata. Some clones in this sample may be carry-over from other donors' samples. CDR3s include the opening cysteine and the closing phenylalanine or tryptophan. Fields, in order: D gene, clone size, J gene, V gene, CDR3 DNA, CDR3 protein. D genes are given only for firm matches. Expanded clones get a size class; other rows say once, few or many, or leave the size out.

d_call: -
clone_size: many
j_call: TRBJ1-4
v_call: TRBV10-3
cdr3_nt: TGTGCCATCAAAGACGGAGCAACTAATGAAAAACTGTTTTTT
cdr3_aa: CAIKDGATNEKLFF

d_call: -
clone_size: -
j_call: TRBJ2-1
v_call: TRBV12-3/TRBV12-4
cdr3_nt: TGTGCCAGCAGTTTGAGCCAGGGAGGAAATGAGCAGTTCTTC
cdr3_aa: CASSLSQGGNEQFF

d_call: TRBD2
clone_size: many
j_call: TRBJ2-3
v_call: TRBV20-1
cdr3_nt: TGCAGTGCTAGAGATTCGGGACTAGCGGGGGGGCGTACAGATACGCAGTATTTT
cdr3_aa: CSARDSGLAGGRTDTQYF

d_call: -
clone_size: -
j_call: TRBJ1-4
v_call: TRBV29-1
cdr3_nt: TGCAGCGTTGTTTCAGTTTATGAAAAACTGTTTTTT
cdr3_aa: CSVVSVYEKLFF

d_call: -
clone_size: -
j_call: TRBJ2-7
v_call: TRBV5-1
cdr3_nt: TGCGCCAGCAGCTTGGAAATGATTGACGAGCAGTACTTC
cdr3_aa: CASSLEMIDEQYF

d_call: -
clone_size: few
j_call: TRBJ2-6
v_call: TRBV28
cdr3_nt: TGTGCCAGCAGTTCCGGGAGCTCTGGGGCCAACGTCCTGACTTTC
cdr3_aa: CASSSGSSGANVLTF

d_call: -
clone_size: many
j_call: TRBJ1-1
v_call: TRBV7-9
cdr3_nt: TGTGCCAGCAGCTTAGCGCGGCAACTGAACACTGAAGCTTTCTTT
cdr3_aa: CASSLARQLNTEAFF

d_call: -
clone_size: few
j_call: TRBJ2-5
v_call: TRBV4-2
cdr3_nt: TGTGCCAGCAGCCCCTCGGGACGGCCCCAAGAGACCCAGTACTTC
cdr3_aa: CASSPSGRPQETQYF

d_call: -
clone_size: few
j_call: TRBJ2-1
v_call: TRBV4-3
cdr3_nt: TGCGCCAGCAGCTCTAACTTTAGGGGGAACAATGAGCAGTTCTTC
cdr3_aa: CASSSNFRGNNEQFF

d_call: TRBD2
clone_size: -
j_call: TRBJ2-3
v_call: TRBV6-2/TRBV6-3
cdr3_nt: TGTGCCAGCAGTTGGGCTAGCGGGACAGATACGCAGTATTTT
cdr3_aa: CASSWASGTDTQYF

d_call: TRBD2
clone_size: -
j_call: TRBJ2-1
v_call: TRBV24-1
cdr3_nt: TGTGCCACCAGTGATCCCTCGAGAAGCGGGGGCCCCGACAATGAGCAGTTCTTC
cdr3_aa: CATSDPSRSGGPDNEQFF

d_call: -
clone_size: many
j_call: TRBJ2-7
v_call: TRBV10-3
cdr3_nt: TGTGCCGTTATGGGCGGCTCCTACGAGCAGTACTTC
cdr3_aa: CAVMGGSYEQYF

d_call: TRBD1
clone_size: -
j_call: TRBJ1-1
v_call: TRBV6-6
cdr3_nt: TGTGTCAGCATGGGTTTAACAGGGGAGACTGAAGCTTTCTTT
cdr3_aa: CVSMGLTGETEAFF

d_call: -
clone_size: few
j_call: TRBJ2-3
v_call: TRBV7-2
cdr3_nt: TGTGCCAGCAGCACCGTTTCGGATACGCAGTATTTT
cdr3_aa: CASSTVSDTQYF

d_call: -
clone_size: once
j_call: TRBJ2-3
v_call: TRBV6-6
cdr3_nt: TGTGCCAGCAGTTATCCCCCCCGGGGCCGGGCTGTAGATACGCAGTATTTT
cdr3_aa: CASSYPPRGRAVDTQYF

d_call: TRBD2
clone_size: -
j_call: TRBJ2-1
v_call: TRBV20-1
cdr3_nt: TGCAGTGCTTGGGGACTAGCGGGAGCGGGTGAGCAGTTCTTC
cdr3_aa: CSAWGLAGAGEQFF

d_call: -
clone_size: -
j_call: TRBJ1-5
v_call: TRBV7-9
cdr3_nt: TGTGCCAGCAGCTTAGAGGGGATTCAGCCCCAGCATTTT
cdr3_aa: CASSLEGIQPQHF

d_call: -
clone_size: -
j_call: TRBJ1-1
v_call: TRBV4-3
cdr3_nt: TGCGCCAGCAGCCATACCGGGACCACCCACATGGGAGCTTTCTTT
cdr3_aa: CASSHTGTTHMGAFF